A selection of T cell receptor beta chains follows, all from one sample in a study of OX40 agonist ivuxolimab in advanced cancers. TCRdb keeps only in-frame clones here, not all; method: immunoSEQ multiplex PCR. The sample has over 80,000 clones; about four fifths are singletons. Sequenced material: CD4+ or CD8+ T cells sorted from blood, taken in a trial of the OX40 agonist ivuxolimab. The receptors stem from an adult with an advanced solid tumor such as melanoma, head and neck, liver or kidney cancer. Both conserved end residues are part of each CDR3. A D gene is named only where the DNA matches it firmly. Size values are once, few and many counts, or a class for expanded clones, and some rows have none.

clone size	V gene	J gene	D gene	CDR3 DNA	CDR3 protein
.	TRBV5-1	TRBJ1-2	.	TGCGCCAGCAGCTTAGGACAGACCACGCTAAGGGGCTACACCTTC	CASSLGQTTLRGYTF
.	TRBV7-2	TRBJ2-2	TRBD1	TGTGCCAGCAGCTCGTTGGGACAGAAGAACACCGGGGAGCTGTTTTTT	CASSSLGQKNTGELFF
.	TRBV25-1	TRBJ2-1	.	TGTGCCAGCAGTGAATCAGGGATTGAGCAGTTCTTC	CASSESGIEQFF
.	TRBV29-1	TRBJ2-5	.	TGCAGCGTGGACAGATCATGGGAGACCCAGTACTTC	CSVDRSWETQYF
.	TRBV27	TRBJ2-1	TRBD1	TGTGCCAGCAGCTTGACAGGGAGTACATACAATGAGCAGTTCTTC	CASSLTGSTYNEQFF
.	TRBV15	TRBJ2-1	.	TGTGCCACCAGCGGCAGGGATTACAATGAGCAGTTCTTC	CATSGRDYNEQFF
.	TRBV15	TRBJ1-1	.	TGTGCCACCAGCAGAGCCGCGCTGATAAACACTGAAGCTTTCTTT	CATSRAALINTEAFF
.	TRBV2	TRBJ2-1	TRBD2	TGTGCCACATCTCCTAGCGGGAGATTGAATGAGCAGTTCTTC	CATSPSGRLNEQFF
.	TRBV5-1	TRBJ2-1	TRBD2	TGCGCCAGCAGCGCGACTAGCGGATATTACAATGAGCAGTTCTTC	CASSATSGYYNEQFF
.	TRBV7-9	TRBJ1-5	TRBD1	TGTGCCAGCAGCTCAGGACAGGGAGGGGACAATCAGCCCCAGCATTTT	CASSSGQGGDNQPQHF
.	TRBV19	TRBJ2-3	TRBD2	TGTGCCAGTAGATCGGCTAGCGGGAGGGGGGCAGATACGCAGTATTTT	CASRSASGRGADTQYF
.	TRBV5-6	TRBJ2-4	.	TGTGCCAGCAGCTTAGGGAGGCGACTAGCCAAAAACATTCAGTACTTC	CASSLGRRLAKNIQYF
.	TRBV2	TRBJ2-5	TRBD2	TGTGCCAGCAGGGCGAGGCGGGAGGGCCATGAGACCCAGTACTTC	CASRARREGHETQYF
once	TRBV6-1	TRBJ2-7	.	TGTGCCAGCAGTGAGAACTCCCCCCGCCTCGGCGAGCAGTACTTC	CASSENSPRLGEQYF
.	TRBV19	TRBJ1-1	.	TGTGCCACTAAGGCTACCATGGGAGGGGGGACTGAAGCTTTCTTT	CATKATMGGGTEAFF
.	TRBV19	TRBJ1-5	TRBD1	TGTGCCAGTAAAGACAGGGGGTATCAGCCCCAGCATTTT	CASKDRGYQPQHF
.	TRBV29-1	TRBJ1-2	.	TGCAGCGTTGAGGGGGACTATGGCTACACCTTC	CSVEGDYGYTF
.	TRBV10-2	TRBJ2-2	.	TGCGCCAGCAGTGAGTGGAACGGGGGCACCGGGGAGCTGTTTTTT	CASSEWNGGTGELFF
few	TRBV5-4	TRBJ1-5	.	TGTGCCAGCAGCTTTCAGGACGGACCGCCTCATTTT	CASSFQDGPPHF
.	TRBV4-3	TRBJ2-7	TRBD1	TGCGCCAGCAGCCGACAGGGGGGGCCCTACGAGCAGTACTTC	CASSRQGGPYEQYF